This TCR beta chain was profiled in a study of shared clonotypes between healthy human individuals. The deep-level immunoSEQ assay was used. Over several immunoSEQ plates, each subset's genomic DNA was distributed in even portions. The method was immunoSEQ multiplex PCR; TCRdb's version includes in-frame clones alone and lacks a portion of them. Among millions of clones listed, roughly nine tenths were seen once. With 4 bases clipped from V and 5 bases from J, the junction kept 3 bases outside the gene matches. This CDR3 is 14 amino acids long. CDR1 SGHNT and CDR2 YENEEA come from the germline V gene.

The receptor was derived from a man aged 18 to 30 in good health. The sequenced sample was naive CD4+ T cells sorted from blood. Documented subset: CD45RA+ positively selected. The chain joins TRBV11-3 to TRBJ2-3; the match to TRBD1 covers 10 bases. Written as DNA, the CDR3 is TGTGCCAGCAGCTCCGGGACAGGGGTAGATACGCAGTATTTT. It specifies CASSSGTGVDTQYF.